This entry concerns a single T cell receptor (beta chain). The data are from a study of PD-L1 blockade in urothelial cancer. Germline values: CDR1 MGHDK, CDR2 SYGVNS. The length of the CDR3 is 16 residues. The junction had 4 bases not matched to a gene; V was cut back by 1 base and J by 5 bases. The protocol was immunoSEQ multiplex PCR, while the TCRdb copy is restricted to in-frame clones and leaves out a portion. The sample comprises 40,000 to 45,000 clones, around 89% of which are singletons, and roughly 13% rests with the top ten. Sequenced material: PBMCs, taken around atezolizumab (anti-PD-L1) treatment. The receptor's source is a woman aged 55-75 years with urothelial cancer. V and J are TRBV25-1 and TRBJ1-4; 10 bases are shared with TRBD1. The CDR3 DNA reads as TGTGCCAGCAGTGAATTTCGGGGACAGGGGAATGAAAAACTGTTTTTT. It encodes CASSEFRGQGNEKLFF.